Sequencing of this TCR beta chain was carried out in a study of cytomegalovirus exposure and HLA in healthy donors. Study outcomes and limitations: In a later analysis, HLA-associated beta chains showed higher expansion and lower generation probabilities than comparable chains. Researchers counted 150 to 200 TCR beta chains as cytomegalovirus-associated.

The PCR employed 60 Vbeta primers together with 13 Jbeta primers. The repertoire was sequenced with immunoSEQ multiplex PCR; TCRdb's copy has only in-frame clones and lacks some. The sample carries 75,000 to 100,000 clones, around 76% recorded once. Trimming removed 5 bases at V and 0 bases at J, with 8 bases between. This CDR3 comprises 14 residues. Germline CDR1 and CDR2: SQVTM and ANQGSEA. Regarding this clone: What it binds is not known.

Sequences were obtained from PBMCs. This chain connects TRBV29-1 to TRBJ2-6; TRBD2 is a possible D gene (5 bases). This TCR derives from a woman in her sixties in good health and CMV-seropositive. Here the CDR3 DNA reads TGCAGCGTTCGGGCGGGCTCTGGGGCCAACGTCCTGACTTTC. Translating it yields CSVRAGSGANVLTF.